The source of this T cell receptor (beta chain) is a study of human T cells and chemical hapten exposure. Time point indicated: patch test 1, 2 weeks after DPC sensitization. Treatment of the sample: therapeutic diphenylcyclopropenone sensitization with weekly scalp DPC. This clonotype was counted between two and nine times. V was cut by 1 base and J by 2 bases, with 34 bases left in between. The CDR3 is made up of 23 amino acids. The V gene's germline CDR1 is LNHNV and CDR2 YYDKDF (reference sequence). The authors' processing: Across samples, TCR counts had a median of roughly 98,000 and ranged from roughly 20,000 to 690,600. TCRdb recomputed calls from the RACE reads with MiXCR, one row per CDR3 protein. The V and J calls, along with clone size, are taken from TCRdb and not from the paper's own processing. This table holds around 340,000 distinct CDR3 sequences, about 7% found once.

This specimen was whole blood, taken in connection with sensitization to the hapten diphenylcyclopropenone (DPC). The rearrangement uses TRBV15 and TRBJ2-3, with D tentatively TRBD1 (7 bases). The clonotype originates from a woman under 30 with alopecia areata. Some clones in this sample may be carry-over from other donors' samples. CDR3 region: CATSRVLFFSHPVQGGATDTQYF. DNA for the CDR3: TGTGCCACCAGCAGAGTGCTCTTTTTCTCCCACCCCGTGCAGGGGGGAGCCACAGATACGCAGTATTTT.